This T cell receptor beta chain was sequenced during a study of blood T cell repertoires in COVID-19. Study summary: COVID-19 samples from acute and convalescent phases originated in the United States, Italy and Spain. PBMCs, B-cell-depleted T cells, or T cells provided the cDNA or gDNA that made up the material.

Concerning this clone: Additional DNA sequences in this sample encode the identical CDR3.

Methods used by the authors: Researchers report that nucleated cell counts were estimated from reference gene primer amplification. Libraries were prepared by immunoSEQ multiplex PCR; TCRdb keeps only in-frame clonotypes and omits some of them. The V and J calls and the clone size are those of that table, but D and trimming were determined from the DNA. Here the sample spans 250,000 to 350,000 clones, approximately 84% being singletons. Sequenced material: peripheral blood. This sequence was found in a human donor with COVID-19, enrolled during active disease. The donor label of this sample is uncertain.

CDR3 loop: CASSPRTASNQPQHF. CDR3 DNA sequence: TGTGCCAGCAGTCCTAGGACAGCCAGCAATCAGCCCCAGCATTTT. This chain links TRBV27 with TRBJ1-5, with D tentatively TRBD1 (6 bases). The CDR3 totals 15 residues. Germline assignment: CDR1 MNHEY and CDR2 SMNVEV (reference sequence). Trimming stripped 5 bases from V and 1 base from J, with 12 bases between.